A single sample gave rise to the 8 T cell receptor beta chains below, sequenced in a study of vaccination effects on CD4 cells after COVID-19. Here immunoSEQ multiplex PCR was the method, and the copy in TCRdb shows in-frame clones only, minus some. The table records tens of thousands of clones, 65% to 75% of them present only once. Antigen-specific CD4+ T cell clonotypes were called by their expansion after viral peptide-pool culture in ViraFEST. Subsequent to 10 days of culture, CD4+ T cells were isolated. Vaccinated participants had no history of SARS-CoV-2 infection and tested negative for nucleocapsid antibodies. The antigens of these receptors remain unknown. This specimen consisted of CD4+ T cells from PBMCs cultured with SARS-CoV-2 spike peptides, obtained before COVID-19 vaccination. The receptors shown here come from a human donor who received a COVID-19 vaccine.

The chain uses TRBV5-1 and TRBJ1-1; 9 nucleotides agree with TRBD1. The CDR3 extends over 16 amino acids. The V and J ends lost 0 bases and 5 bases, in that order; junction bases with no gene match: 8. Germline V gene data show CDR1 as SGHRS and CDR2 as YFSETQ. For the CDR3, the DNA is TGCGCCAGCAGCTTGGATATTGTGGGACAGGGAACTGAAGCTTTCTTT. Translation: CASSLDIVGQGTEAFF.

The CDR3 nucleotides read TGTGCCACCAGTGCCGCGGGGGGCACGTACGAGCAGTACTTC. It specifies CATSAAGGTYEQYF. The chain joins TRBV24-1 to TRBJ2-7; the match to TRBD2 covers 8 bases. CDR1 KGHDR and CDR2 SFDVKD come from the germline V gene. Losses at the gene ends were 5 bases for V and 4 bases for J; bases not matched to a gene: 6. CDR3 length: 14 amino acids.

This clone showed up just a few times. The rearrangement uses TRBV6-6 and TRBJ1-6; a weak D match, TRBD1 (6 bases). The CDR3 sequence is 15 residues long. Trimming left V 8 bases short and J 9 bases short, with 20 bases between. Looked up from germline, CDR1 is MNHNY and CDR2 is SVGAGI (reference sequence). DNA of the CDR3: TGTGCCAGCCTAAAAGAATGGGGGGCTGGTTCACCCCTCCACTTT. This sequence encodes CASLKEWGAGSPLHF.

V gene TRBV19 combines with J gene TRBJ2-7; no firm D call. This CDR3 comprises 15 residues. V lost 9 bases, J lost 8 bases, and 26 bases lay in between. Germline CDR1 reads LNHDA; CDR2 reads SQIVND (reference sequence). CDR3 protein: CARSTPASDQQKQYF. For the CDR3, the DNA is TGTGCCAGATCGACCCCGGCCTCTGACCAGCAAAAGCAGTACTTC.

The V gene is TRBV6-2 or TRBV6-3, the J gene TRBJ1-5, with 11 bases lining up with TRBD1. The junction had 5 bases not matched to a gene; V was cut back by 2 bases and J by 5 bases. Germline CDR1 MNHEY, CDR2 SVGEGT. CDR3 length: 16 residues. The CDR3 loop reads CASSYLGQGAYQPQHF. In DNA form, the CDR3 reads TGTGCCAGCAGTTACCTCGGACAGGGGGCGTATCAGCCCCAGCATTTT.

The V gene is TRBV21-1, the J gene TRBJ2-3; TRBD2 is the table's D call and was not checked against the DNA. TRBV21-1 is given as a pseudogene. The CDR3 contains 17 residues. The CDR3 DNA follows: TGTGCCAGCAGACCGGGACTAGCGGGGTCAAGCACAGATACGCAGTATTTT. It encodes CASRPGLAGSSTDTQYF.

The table lists this clone with a few counts. The chain couples TRBV2 to TRBJ1-6; D remains ambiguous. Between the trimmed V and J ends, which lost 5 bases and 7 bases, there was a span of 12 bases. The CDR3 totals 14 residues. Germline-derived CDR1 and CDR2 are SNHLY and FYNNEI. The chain's CDR3 is CASSQRSANSPLHF. As DNA, the CDR3 is TGTGCCAGCAGTCAAAGAAGCGCGAATTCACCCCTCCACTTT.

This sequence joins TRBV18 and TRBJ2-6; 7 nucleotides match TRBD1. Germline CDR1 and CDR2: KGHSH and LQKENI. Losses at the gene ends were 6 bases for V and 0 bases for J; bases not matched to a gene: 11. The CDR3 has 18 amino acids. CDR3 DNA sequence: TGTGCCAGCTCCCGCACAGGGGCGCTTTCCTCTGGGGCCAACGTCCTGACTTTC. The encoded protein is CASSRTGALSSGANVLTF.